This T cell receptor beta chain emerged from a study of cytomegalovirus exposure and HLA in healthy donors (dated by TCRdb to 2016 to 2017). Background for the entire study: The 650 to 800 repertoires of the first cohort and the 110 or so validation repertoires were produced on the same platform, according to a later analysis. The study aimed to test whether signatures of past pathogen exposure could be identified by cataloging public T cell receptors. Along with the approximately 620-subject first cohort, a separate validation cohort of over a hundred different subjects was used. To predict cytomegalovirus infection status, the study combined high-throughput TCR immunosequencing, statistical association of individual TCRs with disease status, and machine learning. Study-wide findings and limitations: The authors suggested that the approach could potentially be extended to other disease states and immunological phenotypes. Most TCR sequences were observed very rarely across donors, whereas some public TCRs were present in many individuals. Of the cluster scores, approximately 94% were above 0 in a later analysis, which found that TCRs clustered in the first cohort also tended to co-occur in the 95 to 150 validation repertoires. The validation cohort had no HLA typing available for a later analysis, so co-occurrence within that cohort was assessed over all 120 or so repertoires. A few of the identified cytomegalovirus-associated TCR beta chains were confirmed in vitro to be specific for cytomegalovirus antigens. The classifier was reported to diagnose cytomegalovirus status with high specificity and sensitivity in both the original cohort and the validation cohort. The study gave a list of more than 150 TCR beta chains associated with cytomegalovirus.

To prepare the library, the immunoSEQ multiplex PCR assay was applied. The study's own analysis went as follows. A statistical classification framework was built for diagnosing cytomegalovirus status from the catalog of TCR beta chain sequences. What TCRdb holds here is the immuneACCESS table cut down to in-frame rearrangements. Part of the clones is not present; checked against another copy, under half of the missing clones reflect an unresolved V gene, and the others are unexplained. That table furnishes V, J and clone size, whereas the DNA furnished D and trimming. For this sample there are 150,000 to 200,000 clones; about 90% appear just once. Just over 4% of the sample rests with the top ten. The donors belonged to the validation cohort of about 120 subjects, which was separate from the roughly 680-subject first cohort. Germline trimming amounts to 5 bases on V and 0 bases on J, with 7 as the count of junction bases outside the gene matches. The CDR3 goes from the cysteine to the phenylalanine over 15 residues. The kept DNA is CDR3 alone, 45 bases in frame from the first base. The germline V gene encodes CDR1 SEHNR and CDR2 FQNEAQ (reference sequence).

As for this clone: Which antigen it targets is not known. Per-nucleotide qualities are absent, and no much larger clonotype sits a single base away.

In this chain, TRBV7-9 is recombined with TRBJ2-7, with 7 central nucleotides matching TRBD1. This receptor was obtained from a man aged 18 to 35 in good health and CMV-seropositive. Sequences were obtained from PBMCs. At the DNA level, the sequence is TGTGCCAGCAGCCCGGGACAGTTAAGCTCCTACGAGCAGTACTTC. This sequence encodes CASSPGQLSSYEQYF.